This T cell receptor beta chain derives from a study of blood T cell repertoires in COVID-19. Authors' analysis steps: Reference gene primer amplification gave estimated nucleated cell counts. Sequenced by immunoSEQ multiplex PCR; TCRdb stores in-frame clones only, minus some. V and J calls and clone size are copied from that table; D and trimming were computed from the DNA. The sample shows around 250,000 clones, 84% of them seen only once. Donors were grouped by their self-reported clinical history. The study counted Cohort 3 donors as recovered given two negative PCRs, clearance, or symptom resolution. Looked up from germline, CDR1 is LNHDA and CDR2 is SQIVND (reference sequence). The length of the CDR3 is 14 residues. V shed 6 bases and J 3 bases; nucleotides not matched to a gene: 6.

Sequencing input: PBMCs or T cells enriched from blood (not recorded which). V gene TRBV19 combines with J gene TRBJ2-7; TRBD1 agrees at 9 bases. The receptor was derived from a man aged 45-65 years who had recovered from COVID-19. The CDR3 here is CASRPGTGFYEQYF. The CDR3 coding sequence is TGTGCCAGTAGGCCCGGGACAGGGTTCTACGAGCAGTACTTC.